What follows are 27 T cell receptor beta chains derived from one specimen sequenced in a study of post-analysis software for immune sequencing data. The antigens these receptors bind are not known. Every TCR beta cDNA library bore unique molecular identifiers. TCRdb called the PCR reads again in MiXCR, with one record for every CDR3 protein. The data contain more than 450,000 distinct CDR3 sequences, 34% of them singletons. General study points: Comparison of patients with controls showed five TRBV segments more frequent in patients, TRBV5-6, TRBV5-1 and TRBV20-1 among them.

The sequenced sample consisted of blood. All receptors come from a girl aged 2-17 years with multiple sclerosis.

This clonotype was recorded at least ten times. V usage is TRBV2 and J usage is TRBJ2-1; D unclear. Germline values: CDR1 SNHLY, CDR2 FYNNEI. The V end was cut by 5 bases, the J end by 0 bases, with 20 bases between. The CDR3 is 18 residues long. CDR3 residues: CASSHPKTRGSSYNEQFF. CDR3 nucleotide sequence: TGTGCCAGCAGTCACCCTAAGACTCGTGGAAGCTCCTACAATGAGCAGTTCTTC.

The chain combines TRBV20-1 with TRBJ2-4, with D perhaps TRBD1 or TRBD2 (6 bases each). The assigned J gene may be wrong: the sequence end matches TRBJ2-7 better. This CDR3 is built from 12 residues. From germline, CDR1 is DFQATT and CDR2 SNEGSKA (reference sequence). The CDR3 spells CSARGGRNEQYF. In DNA form, the CDR3 reads TGCAGTGCTAGGGGGGGCCGAAACGAGCAGTACTTC.

There are a few counts of this clonotype. The chain has TRBV6-1 and TRBJ2-1; 11 nucleotides line up with TRBD1. J was trimmed by 9 bases and V by 8 bases; bases with no gene match: 9. Germline assignment: CDR1 MNHNS and CDR2 SASEGT. The length of the CDR3 is 14 residues. The CDR3 is CASGTGGSLGEQFF. The CDR3 DNA follows: TGTGCCAGCGGGACAGGGGGATCGTTAGGTGAGCAGTTCTTC.

The rearrangement joins TRBV20-1 to TRBJ1-2; tentative D call: TRBD1 (6 bases). The CDR3 has 13 residues. CDR1 and CDR2 (germline): DFQATT, SNEGSKA (reference sequence). Trimming shortened V by 5 bases and J by 4 bases, and 14 bases separated the two germline ends. DNA of the CDR3: TGCAGTGCTGGAAACAGGGCAACCTATGGCTACACCTTC. It encodes CSAGNRATYGYTF.

The chain carries TRBV15 and TRBJ1-5, with D hard to call. The CDR3 is made up of 14 amino acids. Germline CDR1 LNHNV, CDR2 YYDKDF (reference sequence). V was shortened by 7 bases and J by 3 bases, with 13 bases between the two germline ends. The CDR3, as DNA: TGTGCCACCAATCGGGGAGGTCACAATCAGCCCCAGCATTTT. Translated, it gives CATNRGGHNQPQHF. The entire variable domain, with the rest obtained from reference TRBV15 and TRBJ1-5, is as follows: DAMVIQNPRYQVTQFGKPVTLSCSQTLNHNVMYWYQQKSSQAPKLLFHYYDKDFNNEADTPDNFQSRRPNTSFCFLDIRSPGLGDTAMYLCATNRGGHNQPQHFGDGTRLSIL.

This clonotype was found a few times. The rearrangement joins TRBV6-6 to TRBJ1-5; D is undetermined. Germline V gene data show CDR1 as MNHNY and CDR2 as SVGAGI (reference sequence). There are 14 residues in the CDR3. V shed 0 bases and J shed 6 bases, with 9 bases lying between them. The CDR3 DNA sequence: TGTGCCAGCAGTTACTCGAAATTGGGTCAGCCCCAGCATTTT. Protein product: CASSYSKLGQPQHF.

This rearrangement joins TRBV5-4 to TRBJ2-1; a weak D match, TRBD1 (5 bases). The CDR3 sequence is 15 residues long. CDR1 and CDR2 from the germline V gene are SGHNT and YYREEE (reference sequence). The V end was cut by 2 bases, the J end by 4 bases, with 13 bases between. The CDR3 loop reads CASSFGQNEYNEQFF. In nucleotides, the CDR3 is TGTGCCAGCAGCTTCGGACAAAACGAGTACAATGAGCAGTTCTTC.

This clonotype was picked up a small number of times. The gene calls are TRBV12-3 or TRBV12-4 and TRBJ2-2; 7 bases fit TRBD2. The CDR3 extends over 18 amino acids. Germline trimming cut 2 bases from V and 2 bases from J; bases unmatched to any gene: 11. The CDR3 DNA follows: TGTGCCAGCAGTTTATACGAACAGCGGGGTCTAAACACCGGGGAGCTGTTTTTT. Amino acid sequence: CASSLYEQRGLNTGELFF.

The genes are TRBV5-1 and TRBJ2-5, with D possibly TRBD1 on 6 matching bases. CDR1 is SGHRS, CDR2 YFSETQ, per germline. The CDR3 consists of 14 residues. The V end lost 4 bases, the J end lost 1 base, and 11 bases lay between the germline ends. Here the CDR3 DNA reads TGCGCCAGCAGCGTAACAGGGTCCCAAGAGACCCAGTACTTC. Translating it yields CASSVTGSQETQYF.

This clonotype came up a few times. CDR3 in DNA: TGCAGTGCAAAGAAACAGGGGCCGGACTCCTATAGCAATCAGCCCCAGCATTTT. Protein product: CSAKKQGPDSYSNQPQHF. This chain links TRBV20-1 with TRBJ1-5; TRBD1 matches at 7 bases. V lost 6 bases to trimming and J lost 0 bases; unmatched junction nucleotides: 17. Per germline, CDR1 DFQATT and CDR2 SNEGSKA (reference sequence). The CDR3 covers 18 residues.

The rearrangement uses TRBV7-6 and TRBJ2-7; D possibly corresponds to TRBD1 (5 bases). Per germline, CDR1 SGHVS and CDR2 FNYEAQ. This CDR3 is 14 amino acids long. Deletions cut 5 bases from V and 5 bases from J, with 16 bases between. The CDR3 loop is CASSLSGAVNEQYF. The CDR3 region has the DNA TGTGCCAGCAGCCTTTCTGGGGCTGTAAACGAGCAGTACTTC.

The chain joins TRBV5-4 to TRBJ2-1; TRBD2 matches at 11 bases. CDR1 SGHNT and CDR2 YYREEE come from the germline V gene (reference sequence). The J segment lost 5 bases and the V segment lost 9 bases, leaving 7 bases of the junction unmatched. This CDR3 comprises 14 residues. The DNA of the CDR3 is TGTGCCACGATAGCGGGAGGGTACGACAATGAGCAGTTCTTC. This encodes CATIAGGYDNEQFF.

The chain is built from TRBV13 and TRBJ2-5; the D gene is possibly TRBD1 (6 bases). The CDR3 runs to 13 residues. The germline V and J ends were trimmed by 2 bases and 5 bases, with 9 bases remaining between them. Germline V gene data show CDR1 as PRHDT and CDR2 as FYEKMQ (reference sequence). This chain's CDR3 is CASSLNDRETQYF. The CDR3 DNA is TGTGCCAGCAGCTTAAACGACAGGGAGACCCAGTACTTC.

This clonotype showed up just a few times. V is TRBV15 and J is TRBJ1-6; D might be TRBD1 (5 bases). V gave up 1 base and J gave up 7 bases, with 14 bases separating them. This CDR3 contains 16 residues. CDR1 is LNHNV and CDR2 is YYDKDF in the germline V gene (reference sequence). In DNA form, the CDR3 reads TGTGCCACCAGCAGAGTGGGACGCTGGTGGAATTCACCCCTCCACTTT. The encoded protein is CATSRVGRWWNSPLHF.

J is TRBJ1-2 and V is TRBV6-5; 8 bases agree with TRBD1. The length of the CDR3 is 14 residues. The germline CDR1 and CDR2 sequences are MNHEY and SVGAGI. Trimming took 5 bases from V and 3 from J; bases not matched to a gene: 5. CDR3 residues: CASSLLTGDYGYTF. For the CDR3, the DNA is TGTGCCAGCAGTCTCCTGACAGGGGACTATGGCTACACCTTC.

The V call is TRBV7-8, the J call TRBJ1-2; D perhaps matches TRBD1 (5 bases). This CDR3 has 15 amino acids. Germline values: CDR1 SGHVS, CDR2 FQNEAQ. V was cut by 4 bases and J by 3 bases, with 15 bases left in between. CDR3 residues: CASSSQNRGYYGYTF. Here the CDR3 DNA reads TGTGCCAGCAGCTCCCAGAACCGGGGCTACTATGGCTACACCTTC.

The rearrangement uses TRBV18 and TRBJ2-7, with TRBD1 matching 9 bases. V was clipped by 3 bases and J by 3 bases; unmatched bases: 6. Germline values: CDR1 KGHSH, CDR2 LQKENI. This CDR3 comprises 15 residues. This CDR3 is CASSPGTGHDYEQYF. The CDR3 DNA reads as TGTGCCAGCTCACCCGGGACAGGGCATGACTACGAGCAGTACTTC.

This clonotype was observed a few times. The chain recombines TRBV12-3 or TRBV12-4 with TRBJ2-5; perhaps D is TRBD1 or TRBD2 (5 bases each). This CDR3 has 13 residues. Trimming took off 6 bases at V and 11 bases at J, with 19 bases between the two ends. The CDR3 is CASSAWGYKGQYF. The DNA for the CDR3 is TGTGCCAGCAGCGCTTGGGGGTATAAGGGGCAGTACTTC.

The sample holds a few counts of this clonotype. V and J are TRBV5-5 and TRBJ1-2; TRBD1 might be the D (5 bases). The ends were cut back, 0 bases at V and 3 bases at J, with 18 bases in the middle. From germline, CDR1 is SGHKS and CDR2 YYEKEE (reference sequence). The CDR3 contains 17 residues. The CDR3 is CASSLGGTPVAHYGYTF. The CDR3 DNA sequence: TGTGCCAGCAGCTTGGGAGGGACTCCGGTCGCGCACTATGGCTACACCTTC. The full variable domain, its missing parts supplied by reference TRBV5-5 and TRBJ1-2, is DAGVTQSPTHLIKTRGQQVTLRCSPISGHKSVSWYQQVLGQGPQFIFQYYEKEERGRGNFPDRFSARQFPNYSSELNVNALLLGDSALYLCASSLGGTPVAHYGYTFGSGTRLTVV.

In this sample, this clonotype turned up many times. The genes are TRBV5-1 and TRBJ2-5; TRBD2 is a possible D gene (6 bases). The germline V gene encodes CDR1 SGHRS and CDR2 YFSETQ. V lost 1 base and J lost 5, with 9 bases in between. The CDR3 length is 13 residues. CDR3 sequence reads: CASSLNGGETQYF. For the CDR3, the DNA is TGCGCCAGCAGCTTGAATGGGGGGGAGACCCAGTACTTC.

In its sample, this clonotype was seen a few times. At one of its ends the junction is not consistent with the germline gene, which may arise from a read error. CDR3 in amino acids: CASSLGQLAEQYF. DNA for the CDR3: TGTGCTAGCAGCTTGGGACAGCTAGCCGAGCAGTACTTC. This chain links TRBV7-7 with TRBJ2-4; 7 positions match TRBD1. The J call may not be correct, given that the DNA end is closer to TRBJ2-7. Germline-derived CDR1 and CDR2 are SSHAT and FNYEAQ (reference sequence). The CDR3 has 13 residues.

This chain joins TRBV5-1 and TRBJ1-2; 8 nucleotides line up with TRBD1. V was clipped by 0 bases and J by 6 bases; unmatched bases: 1. CDR1 SGHRS and CDR2 YFSETQ come from the germline V gene. The CDR3 sequence is 13 residues long. The CDR3 is CASSLEGQDGYTF. Here the CDR3 DNA reads TGCGCCAGCAGCTTGGAGGGACAGGATGGCTACACCTTC.

This clonotype has a count of ten or more. V is TRBV7-3 and J is TRBJ2-3; D not resolved. The V end lost 2 bases, the J end lost 0 bases, and 12 bases lay between the germline ends. The V gene's germline CDR1 is SGHTA and CDR2 FQGTGA. The CDR3 sequence is 16 residues long. CDR3 amino acids: CASSLELTSSTDTQYF. CDR3 coding DNA: TGTGCCAGCAGCTTAGAGCTGACGTCTAGCACAGATACGCAGTATTTT. Using reference TRBV7-3 and TRBJ2-3 for the parts outside the CDR3, the full variable domain is GAGVSQTPSNKVTEKGKYVELRCDPISGHTALYWYRQSLGQGPEFLIYFQGTGAADDSGLPNDRFFAVRPEGSVSTLKIQRTERGDSAVYLCASSLELTSSTDTQYFGPGTRLTVL.

The chain uses TRBV28 and TRBJ2-3; TRBD2 matches at 16 bases. V was pared by 4 bases and J by 4 bases, with 2 bases of the junction left unmatched. Germline loops: CDR1 MDHEN, CDR2 SYDVKM. The CDR3 is 16 residues long. The CDR3: CASSSGTSGGADTQYF. CDR3 nucleotides: TGTGCCAGCAGTTCCGGGACTAGCGGGGGGGCAGATACGCAGTATTTT. Full variable domain (rest looked up from reference TRBV28 and TRBJ2-3): DVKVTQSSRYLVKRTGEKVFLECVQDMDHENMFWYRQDPGLGLRLIYFSYDVKMKEKGDIPEGYSVSREKKERFSLILESASTNQTSMYLCASSSGTSGGADTQYFGPGTRLTVL.

There are a few counts of this clonotype. The chain joins TRBV7-2 to TRBJ2-1; 9 bases are shared with TRBD2. Germline-derived CDR1 and CDR2 are SGHTA and FQGNSA. The CDR3 is 19 residues long. The ends lost 1 base at V and 0 bases at J; junction bases unmatched: 10. The CDR3 coding sequence is TGTGCCAGCAGCTTAGTAGGGACTAGCTTTTCTGGCTCCTACAATGAGCAGTTCTTC. It codes for CASSLVGTSFSGSYNEQFF.

The chain carries TRBV12-2 and TRBJ2-7; the table's TRBD1 call for D was not verified on the DNA. TRBV12-2 is a pseudogene locus. The CDR3 extends over 19 amino acids. In DNA, the CDR3 is TGTGCAAGTCGCTTAGACCCCGATGGGGTTCGAGACAGGGCCCACGAGCAGTACTTC. This translates into CASRLDPDGVRDRAHEQYF.

In its sample, this clonotype was seen a few times. The chain links TRBV5-1 to TRBJ2-3; no clear D gene. From germline, CDR1 is SGHRS and CDR2 YFSETQ. The V end was cut by 0 bases, the J end by 6 bases, with 11 bases between. The CDR3 spans 14 residues. CDR3 DNA: TGCGCCAGCAGCTTGGTCCTCCGCTCGGATACGCAGTATTTT. It codes for CASSLVLRSDTQYF.